The 4 T cell receptor beta chains below come from one sample, sequenced in a study of T-cell memory formation after mild COVID-19. One entry per CDR3 protein, called by TCRdb with MiXCR from the 5' RACE reads. There are roughly 350,000 distinct CDR3 sequences in the sample; roughly 13% occur only once, and about a fifth lies in the top ten. The sequenced sample was PBMCs or a T cell subset sorted from them (not recorded which). The source of these receptors is a young man who had mild COVID-19 (a few samples of this study predate the infection). Cell type and time point are not known.

V usage is TRBV6-5 and J usage is TRBJ2-1; 9 bases fit TRBD2. The CDR3 spans 16 residues. The junction had 7 bases not matched to a gene; V was cut back by 7 bases and J by 0 bases. The germline gives CDR1 MNHEY, CDR2 SVGAGI. The CDR3 loop reads CASKDHSGSSYNEQFF. The DNA for the CDR3 is TGTGCCAGCAAGGACCATAGCGGGAGCTCCTACAATGAGCAGTTCTTC.

This clonotype was observed a few times. This sequence joins TRBV28 and TRBJ2-3; D is unresolved. This CDR3 has 13 amino acids. The V and J ends lost 6 bases and 2 bases respectively, with 9 bases between them. Germline-derived CDR1 and CDR2 are MDHEN and SYDVKM. The CDR3 sequence is CASSSDDTDTQYF. The CDR3 nucleotides are TGTGCCAGCAGCTCGGATGACACAGATACGCAGTATTTT.

The J gene is TRBJ1-4, the V gene TRBV4-3; 7 bases are a match to TRBD1. V was clipped by 2 bases and J by 7 bases; unmatched bases: 10. Germline V CDR1 and CDR2: LGHNA, YSLEER. There are 16 residues in the CDR3. Here the CDR3 DNA reads TGCGCCAGCAGCCAACCCAGGGGGAGAGAGGGTGAAAAACTGTTTTTT. It is translated as CASSQPRGREGEKLFF.

This clonotype was seen repeatedly, ten times or more. V gene TRBV12-3 or TRBV12-4 combines with J gene TRBJ1-1; D gene ambiguous. V lost 0 bases, J lost 4 bases, and 9 bases lay in between. The CDR3 is made up of 14 amino acids. CDR3 DNA: TGTGCCAGCAGTTTAGCAAGGATGGGCACTGAAGCTTTCTTT. Its translation is CASSLARMGTEAFF.